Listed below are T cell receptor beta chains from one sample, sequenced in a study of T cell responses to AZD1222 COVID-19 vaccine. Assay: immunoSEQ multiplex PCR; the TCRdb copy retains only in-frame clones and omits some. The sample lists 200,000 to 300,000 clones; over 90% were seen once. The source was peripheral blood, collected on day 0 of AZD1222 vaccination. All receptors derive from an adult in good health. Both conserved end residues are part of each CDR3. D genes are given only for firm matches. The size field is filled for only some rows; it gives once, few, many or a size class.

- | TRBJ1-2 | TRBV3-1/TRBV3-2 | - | CASSTGTYGYTF | TGTGCCAGCAGCACAGGGACATATGGCTACACCTTC
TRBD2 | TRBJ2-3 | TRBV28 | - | CASSSPAPRYSGRGYTQYF | TGTGCCAGCAGTTCTCCAGCCCCGAGATATAGCGGGAGGGGGTATACGCAGTATTTT
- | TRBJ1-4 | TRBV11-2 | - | CASSSVFKGKREKLFF | TGTGCCAGCAGCTCCGTGTTCAAGGGTAAAAGGGAAAAACTGTTTTTT
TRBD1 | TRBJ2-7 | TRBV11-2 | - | CASSPPGTGTVRYEQYF | TGTGCCAGCAGCCCCCCCGGGACCGGGACAGTAAGATACGAGCAGTACTTC
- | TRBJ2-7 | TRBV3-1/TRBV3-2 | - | CASSQTGLAYEQYF | TGTGCCAGCAGCCAAACAGGGTTGGCCTACGAGCAGTACTTC
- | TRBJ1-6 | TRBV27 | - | CASRAEDSPLHF | TGTGCCAGCAGGGCGGAGGATTCACCCCTCCACTTT
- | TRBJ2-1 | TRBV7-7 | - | CASSLGGPYNEQFF | TGTGCCAGCAGCCTGGGGGGGCCCTACAATGAGCAGTTCTTC
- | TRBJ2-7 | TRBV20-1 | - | CSARQNYEQYF | TGCAGTGCTAGGCAGAACTACGAGCAGTACTTC
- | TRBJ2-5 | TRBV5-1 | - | CASRFGVGETQYF | TGCGCCAGCAGATTTGGTGTTGGAGAGACCCAGTACTTC
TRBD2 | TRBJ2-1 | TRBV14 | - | CASSQVAGGPNAYNEQFF | TGTGCCAGCAGCCAAGTCGCGGGAGGGCCGAATGCGTACAATGAGCAGTTCTTC
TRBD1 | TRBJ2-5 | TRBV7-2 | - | CASSLMGTVKETQYF | TGTGCCAGCAGCTTAATGGGGACAGTTAAAGAGACCCAGTACTTC
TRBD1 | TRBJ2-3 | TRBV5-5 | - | CASSFRDRETDTQYF | TGTGCCAGCAGCTTCCGGGACAGGGAGACAGATACGCAGTATTTT
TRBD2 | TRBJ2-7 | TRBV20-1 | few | CSASGPSGGPRAYEQYF | TGCAGTGCTAGTGGGCCTAGCGGGGGGCCCCGCGCCTACGAGCAGTACTTC
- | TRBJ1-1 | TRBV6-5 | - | CASRHQGNTEAFF | TGTGCCAGCAGGCATCAGGGGAACACTGAAGCTTTCTTT
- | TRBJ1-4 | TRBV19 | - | CASSGSETGNEKLFF | TGTGCCAGTAGTGGCTCCGAGACAGGAAATGAAAAACTGTTTTTT
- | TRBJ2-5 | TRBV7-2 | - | CASSFQEGKETQYF | TGTGCCAGCAGCTTCCAGGAGGGGAAAGAGACCCAGTACTTC
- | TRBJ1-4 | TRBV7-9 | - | CASSLDRVVNEKLFF | TGTGCCAGCAGCTTAGACAGGGTGGTTAATGAAAAACTGTTTTTT
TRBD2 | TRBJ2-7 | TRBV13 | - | CASSPGLSYEQYF | TGTGCCAGCAGCCCGGGACTATCCTACGAGCAGTACTTC
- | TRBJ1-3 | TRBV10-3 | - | CATQVSGNTIYF | TGTGCCACCCAGGTTTCTGGAAACACCATATATTTT
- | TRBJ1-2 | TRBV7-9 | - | CASSTPNYGYTF | TGTGCCAGCAGCACCCCTAACTATGGCTACACCTTC
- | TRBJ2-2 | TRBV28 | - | CASRTNWGLFF | TGTGCCAGCAGGACTAATTGGGGGCTGTTTTTT
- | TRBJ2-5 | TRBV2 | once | CASSLSTPQTQYF | TGTGCCAGCAGTCTTTCGACCCCACAGACCCAGTACTTC
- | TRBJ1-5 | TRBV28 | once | CATIPAPGQPQHF | TGTGCCACCATTCCGGCCCCCGGGCAGCCCCAGCATTTT
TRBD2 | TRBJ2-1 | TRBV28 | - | CASLTSGSNEQFF | TGTGCCAGCCTGACTAGCGGGAGCAATGAGCAGTTCTTC
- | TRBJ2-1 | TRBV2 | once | CASTRSGNSYNEQFF | TGTGCCAGCACCCGAAGCGGAAACTCCTACAATGAGCAGTTCTTC
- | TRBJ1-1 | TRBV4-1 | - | CASSQDKAPGRNTEAFF | TGCGCCAGCAGCCAAGATAAGGCCCCAGGAAGGAACACTGAAGCTTTCTTT
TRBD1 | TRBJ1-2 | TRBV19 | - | CASSAGTGTYPYGYTF | TGTGCCAGTAGTGCCGGGACAGGTACATACCCCTATGGCTACACCTTC
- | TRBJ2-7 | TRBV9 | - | CASSPQGGSSYEQYF | TGTGCCAGCAGCCCCCAGGGGGGGAGCTCCTACGAGCAGTACTTC
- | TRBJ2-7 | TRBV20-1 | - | CSASPSGFYSEQYF | TGCAGTGCTAGTCCATCAGGTTTCTATTCCGAGCAGTACTTC
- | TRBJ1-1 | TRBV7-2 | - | CASSSRAPAAFF | TGTGCCAGCAGCTCTAGAGCGCCGGCGGCTTTCTTT
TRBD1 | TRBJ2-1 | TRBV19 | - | CASSRGQGSNEQFF | TGTGCCAGTAGTAGGGGACAGGGATCCAATGAGCAGTTCTTC
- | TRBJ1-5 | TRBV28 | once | CASSQSGANNQPQHF | TGTGCCAGCAGTCAGAGCGGGGCTAACAATCAGCCCCAGCATTTT
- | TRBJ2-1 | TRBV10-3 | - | CAISETQQAGTEHNEQFF | TGTGCCATCAGTGAGACACAACAGGCGGGGACGGAACACAATGAGCAGTTCTTC
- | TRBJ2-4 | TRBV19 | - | CASSTQASKNIQYF | TGTGCCAGTAGTACCCAGGCATCCAAAAACATTCAGTACTTC
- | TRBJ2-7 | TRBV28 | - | CASTRRFQYEQYF | TGTGCCAGCACCCGACGGTTTCAGTACGAGCAGTACTTC
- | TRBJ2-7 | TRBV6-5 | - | CASRIRTTTTKQYF | TGTGCCAGCAGGATAAGGACTACCACTACGAAGCAGTACTTC
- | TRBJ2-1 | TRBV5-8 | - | CASSLSWTATRNEQFF | TGTGCCAGCAGCTTGTCTTGGACCGCGACCAGGAATGAGCAGTTCTTC
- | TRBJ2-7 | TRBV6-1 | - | CASREGRFSILSYEQYF | TGTGCCAGCAGGGAAGGCCGGTTCAGCATTCTCTCCTACGAGCAGTACTTC
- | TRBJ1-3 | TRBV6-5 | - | CASSRTQGNTIYF | TGTGCCAGCAGCCGGACCCAGGGAAACACCATATATTTT
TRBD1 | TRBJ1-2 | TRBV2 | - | CASRGTETPNYGYTF | TGTGCCAGCAGAGGGACAGAAACACCTAACTATGGCTACACCTTC
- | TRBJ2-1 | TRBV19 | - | CASSGGEQFF | TGTGCCAGTAGTGGGGGTGAGCAGTTCTTC
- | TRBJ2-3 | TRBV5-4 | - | CASSLGGRGPSTDTQYF | TGTGCCAGCAGCTTGGGCGGAAGAGGTCCTAGCACAGATACGCAGTATTTT
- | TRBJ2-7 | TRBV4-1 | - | CASSQRQDPFGEQYF | TGCGCCAGCAGCCAAAGACAGGACCCCTTTGGCGAGCAGTACTTC
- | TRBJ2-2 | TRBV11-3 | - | CASSLQAAGELFF | TGTGCCAGCAGCTTACAAGCCGCCGGGGAGCTGTTTTTT
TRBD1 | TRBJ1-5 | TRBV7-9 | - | CASSLGTGGPNQPQHF | TGTGCCAGCAGCTTAGGGACAGGGGGACCCAATCAGCCCCAGCATTTT
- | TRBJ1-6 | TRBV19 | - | CASSIGTGRNSPLHF | TGTGCCAGTAGTATAGGAACCGGCCGAAATTCACCCCTCCACTTT
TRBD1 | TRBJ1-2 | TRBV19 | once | CASSPGQGGGGYTF | TGTGCCAGTAGTCCGGGACAGGGGGGAGGTGGCTACACCTTC
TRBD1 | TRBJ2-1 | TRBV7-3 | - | CASSLSDRGGNEQFF | TGTGCCAGCAGCCTCTCGGACAGGGGTGGCAATGAGCAGTTCTTC
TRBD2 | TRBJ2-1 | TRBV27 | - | CASSWVGGSYNEQFF | TGTGCCAGCAGTTGGGTGGGGGGGTCCTACAATGAGCAGTTCTTC
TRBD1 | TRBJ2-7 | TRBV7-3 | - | CASSWDRGPYEQYF | TGTGCCAGCAGCTGGGACAGGGGCCCCTACGAGCAGTACTTC
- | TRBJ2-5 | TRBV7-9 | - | CASSLLVTRETQYF | TGTGCCAGCAGCTTATTAGTAACCCGAGAGACCCAGTACTTC
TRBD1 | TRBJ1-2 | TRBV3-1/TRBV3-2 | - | CASSHTGGGNYGYTF | TGTGCCAGCAGCCATACAGGGGGAGGTAACTATGGCTACACCTTC
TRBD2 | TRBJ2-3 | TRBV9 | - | CASSRTSGNALEADTQYF | TGTGCCAGCAGCCGGACTAGCGGGAATGCGCTCGAGGCAGATACGCAGTATTTT
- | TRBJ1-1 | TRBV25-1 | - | CASSELGASNTEAFF | TGTGCCAGCAGTGAATTGGGGGCTTCGAACACTGAAGCTTTCTTT
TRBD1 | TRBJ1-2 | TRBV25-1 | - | CASSRQGVYGYTF | TGTGCCAGCAGTCGCCAGGGGGTTTATGGCTACACCTTC